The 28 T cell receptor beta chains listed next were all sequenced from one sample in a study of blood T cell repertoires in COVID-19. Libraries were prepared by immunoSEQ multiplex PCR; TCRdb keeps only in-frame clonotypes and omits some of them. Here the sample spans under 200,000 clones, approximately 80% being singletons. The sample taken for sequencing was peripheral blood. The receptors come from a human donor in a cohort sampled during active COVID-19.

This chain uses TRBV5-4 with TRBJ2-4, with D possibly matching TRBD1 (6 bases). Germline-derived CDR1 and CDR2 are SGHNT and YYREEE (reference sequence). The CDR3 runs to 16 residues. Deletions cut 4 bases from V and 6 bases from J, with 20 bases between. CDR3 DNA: TGTGCCAGCAGCACGGGACACCTGACGGGTACAAACATTCAGTACTTC. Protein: CASSTGHLTGTNIQYF.

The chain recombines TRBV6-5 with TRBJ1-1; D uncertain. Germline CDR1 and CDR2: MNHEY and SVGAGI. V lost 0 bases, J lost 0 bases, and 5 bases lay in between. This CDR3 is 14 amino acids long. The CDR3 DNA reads TGTGCCAGCAGTTACTCGAGGATGAACACTGAAGCTTTCTTT. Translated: CASSYSRMNTEAFF.

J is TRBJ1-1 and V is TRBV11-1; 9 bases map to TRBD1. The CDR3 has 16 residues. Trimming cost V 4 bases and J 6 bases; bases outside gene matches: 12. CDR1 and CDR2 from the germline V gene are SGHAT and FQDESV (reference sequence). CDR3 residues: CASSSMGQGQNPEAFF. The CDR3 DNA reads TGTGCCAGCAGCTCCATGGGACAGGGACAAAACCCTGAAGCTTTCTTT.

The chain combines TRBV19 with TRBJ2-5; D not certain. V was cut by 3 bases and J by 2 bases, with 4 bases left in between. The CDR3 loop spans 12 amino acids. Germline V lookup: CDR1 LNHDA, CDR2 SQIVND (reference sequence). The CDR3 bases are TGTGCCAGTAGTATCCAGCAAGAGACCCAGTACTTC. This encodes CASSIQQETQYF. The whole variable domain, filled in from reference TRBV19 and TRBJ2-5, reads DGGITQSPKYLFRKEGQNVTLSCEQNLNHDAMYWYRQDPGQGLRLIYYSQIVNDFQKGDIAEGYSVSREKKESFPLTVTSAQKNPTAFYLCASSIQQETQYFGPGTRLLVL.

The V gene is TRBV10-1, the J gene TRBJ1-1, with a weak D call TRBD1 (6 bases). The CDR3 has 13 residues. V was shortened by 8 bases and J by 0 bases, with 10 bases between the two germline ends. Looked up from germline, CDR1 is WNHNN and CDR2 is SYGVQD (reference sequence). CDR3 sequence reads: CASATGMNTEAFF. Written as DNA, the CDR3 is TGCGCCAGCGCTACAGGGATGAACACTGAAGCTTTCTTT.

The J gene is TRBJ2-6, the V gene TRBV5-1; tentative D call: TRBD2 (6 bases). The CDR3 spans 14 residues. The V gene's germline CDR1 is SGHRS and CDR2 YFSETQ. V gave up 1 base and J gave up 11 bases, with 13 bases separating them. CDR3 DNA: TGCGCCAGCAGCTTGTCGGGGTCTAGCGACGTCCTGACTTTC. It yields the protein CASSLSGSSDVLTF.

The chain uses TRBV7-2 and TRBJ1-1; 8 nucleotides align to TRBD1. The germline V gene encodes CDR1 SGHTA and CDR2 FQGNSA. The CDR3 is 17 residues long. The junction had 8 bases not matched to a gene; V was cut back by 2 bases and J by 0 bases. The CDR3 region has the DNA TGTGCCAGCAGCTTAAGTGGACAGGGACTTATGAACACTGAAGCTTTCTTT. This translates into CASSLSGQGLMNTEAFF. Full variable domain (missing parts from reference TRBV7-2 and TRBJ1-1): GAGVSQSPSNKVTEKGKDVELRCDPISGHTALYWYRQSLGQGLEFLIYFQGNSAPDKSGLPSDRFSAERTGGSVSTLTIQRTQQEDSAVYLCASSLSGQGLMNTEAFFGQGTRLTVV.

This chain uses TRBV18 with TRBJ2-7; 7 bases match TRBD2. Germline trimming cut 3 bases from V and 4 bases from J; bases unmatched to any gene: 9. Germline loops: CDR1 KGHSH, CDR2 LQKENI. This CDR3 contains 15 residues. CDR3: CASSPLAGEVYEQYF. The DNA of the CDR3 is TGTGCCAGCTCACCGCTCGCGGGGGAGGTTTACGAGCAGTACTTC.

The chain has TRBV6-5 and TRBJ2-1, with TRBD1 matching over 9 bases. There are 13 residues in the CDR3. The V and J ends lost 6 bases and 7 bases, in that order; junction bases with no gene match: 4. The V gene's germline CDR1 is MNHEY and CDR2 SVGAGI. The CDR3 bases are TGTGCCAGCAGATGGACAGGGGCGAATGAGCAGTTCTTC. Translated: CASRWTGANEQFF.

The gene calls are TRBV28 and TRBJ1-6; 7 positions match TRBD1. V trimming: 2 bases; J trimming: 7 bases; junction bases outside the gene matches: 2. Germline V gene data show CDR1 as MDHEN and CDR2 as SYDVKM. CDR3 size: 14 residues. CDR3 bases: TGTGCCAGCAGTTTACTACAGGGGAATTCACCCCTCCACTTT. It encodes CASSLLQGNSPLHF.

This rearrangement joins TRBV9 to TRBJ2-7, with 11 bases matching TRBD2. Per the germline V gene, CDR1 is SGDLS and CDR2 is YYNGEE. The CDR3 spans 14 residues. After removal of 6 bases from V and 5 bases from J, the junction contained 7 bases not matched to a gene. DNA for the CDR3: TGTGCCAGCAACTTAGCGGGAGGGAGTGACGAGCAGTACTTC. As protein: CASNLAGGSDEQYF.

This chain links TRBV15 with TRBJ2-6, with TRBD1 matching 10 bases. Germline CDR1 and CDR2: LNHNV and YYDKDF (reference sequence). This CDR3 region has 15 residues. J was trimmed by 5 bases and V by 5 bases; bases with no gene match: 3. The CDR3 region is CATSDRGRRANVLTF. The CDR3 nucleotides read TGTGCCACCAGCGACAGGGGGCGCAGGGCCAACGTCCTGACTTTC.

The CDR3 reads CSVAPGGGSQPQHF. The CDR3 DNA follows: TGCAGCGTTGCTCCTGGGGGGGGTTCTCAGCCCCAGCATTTT. The chain joins TRBV29-1 to TRBJ1-5; D is perhaps TRBD1 (5 bases). V lost 4 bases and J lost 6, with 16 bases in between. The CDR3 consists of 14 residues. CDR1 is SQVTM, CDR2 ANQGSEA, per germline.

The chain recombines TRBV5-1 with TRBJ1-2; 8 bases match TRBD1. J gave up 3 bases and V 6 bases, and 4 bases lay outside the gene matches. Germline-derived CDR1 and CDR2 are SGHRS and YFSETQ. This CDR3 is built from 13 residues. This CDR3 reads CASTGQGYYGYTF. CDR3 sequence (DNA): TGCGCCAGCACCGGACAGGGATACTATGGCTACACCTTC.

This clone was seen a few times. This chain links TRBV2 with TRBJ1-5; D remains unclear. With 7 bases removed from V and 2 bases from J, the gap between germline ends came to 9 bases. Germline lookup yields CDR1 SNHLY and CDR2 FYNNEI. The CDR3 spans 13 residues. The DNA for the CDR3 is TGTGCCAGCAACCAGTTCGGCAATCAGCCCCAGCATTTT. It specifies CASNQFGNQPQHF.

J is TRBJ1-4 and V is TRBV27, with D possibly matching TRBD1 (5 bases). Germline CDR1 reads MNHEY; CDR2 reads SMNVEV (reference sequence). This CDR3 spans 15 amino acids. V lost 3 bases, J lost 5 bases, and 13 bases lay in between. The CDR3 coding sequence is TGTGCCAGCAGTTTTAATTGGGGGGGAAATGAAAAACTGTTTTTT. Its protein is CASSFNWGGNEKLFF.

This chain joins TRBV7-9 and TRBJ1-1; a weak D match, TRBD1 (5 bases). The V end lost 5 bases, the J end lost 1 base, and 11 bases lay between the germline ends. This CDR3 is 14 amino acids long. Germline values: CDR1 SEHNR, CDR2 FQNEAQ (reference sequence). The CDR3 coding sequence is TGTGCCAGCAGCCCTAAGACAGCGAACACTGAAGCTTTCTTT. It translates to CASSPKTANTEAFF.

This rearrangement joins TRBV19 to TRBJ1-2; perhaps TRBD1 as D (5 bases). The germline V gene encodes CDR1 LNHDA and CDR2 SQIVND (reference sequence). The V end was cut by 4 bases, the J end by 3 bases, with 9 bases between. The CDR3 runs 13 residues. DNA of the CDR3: TGTGCCAGTAGTACCCAGGGTGACTATGGCTACACCTTC. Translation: CASSTQGDYGYTF.

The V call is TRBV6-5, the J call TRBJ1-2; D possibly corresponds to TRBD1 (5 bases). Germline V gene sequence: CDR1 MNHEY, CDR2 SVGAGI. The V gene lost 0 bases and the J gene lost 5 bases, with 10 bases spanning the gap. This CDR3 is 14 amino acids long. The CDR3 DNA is TGTGCCAGCAGTTACTCCGGGGGGAGATATGGCTACACCTTC. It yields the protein CASSYSGGRYGYTF.

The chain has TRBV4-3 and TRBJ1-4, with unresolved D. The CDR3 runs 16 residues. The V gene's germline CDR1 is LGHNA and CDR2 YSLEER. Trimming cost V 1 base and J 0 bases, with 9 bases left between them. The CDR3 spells CASSQGRVATNEKLFF. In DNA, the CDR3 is TGCGCCAGCAGCCAAGGGAGGGTTGCAACTAATGAAAAACTGTTTTTT.

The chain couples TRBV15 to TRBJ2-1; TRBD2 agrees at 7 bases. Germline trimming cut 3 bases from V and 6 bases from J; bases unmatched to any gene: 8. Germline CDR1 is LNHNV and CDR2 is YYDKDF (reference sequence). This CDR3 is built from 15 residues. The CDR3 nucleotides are TGTGCCACCAGCAGCGGGAGGATTGGGGGCAATGAGCAGTTCTTC. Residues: CATSSGRIGGNEQFF.

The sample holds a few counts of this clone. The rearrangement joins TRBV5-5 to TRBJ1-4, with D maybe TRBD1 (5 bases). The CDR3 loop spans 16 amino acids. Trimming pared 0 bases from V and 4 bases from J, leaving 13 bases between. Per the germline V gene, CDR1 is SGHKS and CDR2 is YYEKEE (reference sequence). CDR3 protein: CASSLEGGANNEKLFF. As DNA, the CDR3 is TGTGCCAGCAGCTTGGAGGGTGGGGCCAATAATGAAAAACTGTTTTTT.

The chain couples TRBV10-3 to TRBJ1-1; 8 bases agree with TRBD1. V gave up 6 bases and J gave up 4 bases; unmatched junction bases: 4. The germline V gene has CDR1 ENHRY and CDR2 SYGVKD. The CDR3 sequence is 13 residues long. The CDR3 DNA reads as TGTGCCATCAGCCTCACAGGGGGCACTGAAGCTTTCTTT. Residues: CAISLTGGTEAFF.

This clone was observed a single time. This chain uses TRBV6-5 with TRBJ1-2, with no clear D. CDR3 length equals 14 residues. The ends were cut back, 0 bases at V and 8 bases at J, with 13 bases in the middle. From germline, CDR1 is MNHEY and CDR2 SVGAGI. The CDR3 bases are TGTGCCAGCAGTTACTCAGGAGGTCTGTCCGGCTACACCTTC. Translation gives CASSYSGGLSGYTF.

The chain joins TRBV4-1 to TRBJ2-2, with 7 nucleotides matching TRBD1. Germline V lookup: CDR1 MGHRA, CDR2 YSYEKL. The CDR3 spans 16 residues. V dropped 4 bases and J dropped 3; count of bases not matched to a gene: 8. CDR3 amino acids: CASSPPGQGDTGELFF. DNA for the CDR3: TGCGCCAGCAGCCCACCCGGGCAGGGGGACACCGGGGAGCTGTTTTTT.

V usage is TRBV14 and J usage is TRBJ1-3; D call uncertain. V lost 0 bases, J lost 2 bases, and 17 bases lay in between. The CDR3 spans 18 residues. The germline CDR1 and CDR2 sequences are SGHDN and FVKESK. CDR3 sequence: CASSQDLMRRGAGNTIYF. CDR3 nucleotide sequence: TGTGCCAGCAGCCAAGATCTTATGAGGCGCGGGGCTGGAAACACCATATATTTT.

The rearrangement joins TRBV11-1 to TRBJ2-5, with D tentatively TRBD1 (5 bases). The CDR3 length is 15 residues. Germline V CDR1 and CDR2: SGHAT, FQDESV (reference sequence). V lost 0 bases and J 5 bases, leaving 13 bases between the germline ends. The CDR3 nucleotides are TGTGCCAGCAGCTTAGCGGGGCTTATTGGCGAGACCCAGTACTTC. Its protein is CASSLAGLIGETQYF.

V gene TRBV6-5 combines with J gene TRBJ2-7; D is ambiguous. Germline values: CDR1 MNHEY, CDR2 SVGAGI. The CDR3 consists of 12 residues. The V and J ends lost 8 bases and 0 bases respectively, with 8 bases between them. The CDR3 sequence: CASGRISYEQYF. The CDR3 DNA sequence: TGTGCCAGCGGTAGAATCTCCTACGAGCAGTACTTC.